A single sample is the source of the 18 T cell receptor beta chains below, sequenced in a study of breast tumors, draining lymph nodes, adjacent tissues. MiXCR, applied by TCRdb to the multiplex PCR reads, yields one record per CDR3 protein. The profile covers more than 200,000 distinct CDR3 sequences, with about 30% appearing a single time and about 1.4% taken by the ten largest. Breast cancer patients provided tissue from their axillary draining lymph nodes. Sequenced material: axillary lymph node tissue. The source is a female donor with breast cancer. Some clones in this sample may be carry-over from other donors' samples.

To note about this clonotype: An end of the junction differs from the germline gene, which may be a read error. The chain employs TRBV6-1 and TRBJ1-6; D uncertain. Germline values: CDR1 MNHNS, CDR2 SASEGT. The CDR3 totals 14 residues. CDR3 nucleotides: TGTGCCAGCATTGAGGGTTCCGATAATTCACCCCTCCGCTTT. The encoded protein is CASIEGSDNSPLRF.

This clonotype was seen repeatedly, ten times or more. The CDR3 is CASSLAGLATDTQYF. In DNA, the CDR3 is TGCGCCAGCAGCTTGGCTGGTCTAGCGACAGATACGCAGTATTTT. The V call is TRBV5-1, the J call TRBJ2-3; D perhaps matches TRBD2 (6 bases). The CDR3 sequence is 15 residues long. V lost 0 bases and J 3 bases, leaving 11 bases between the germline ends. Germline V gene data show CDR1 as SGHRS and CDR2 as YFSETQ.

In the case of this clonotype: Germline and junction disagree at one end, which may indicate a read error. The chain recombines TRBV4-1 with TRBJ2-2; 10 bases match TRBD2. Germline CDR1 and CDR2: MGHRA and YSYEKL. The CDR3 sequence is 19 residues long. The CDR3 is CASGQRSTSGTSETGKLFF. The CDR3 DNA follows: TGCGCCAGCGGCCAACGATCAACCTCCGGGACTAGCGAAACCGGGAAGCTGTTTTTT.

The chain joins TRBV19 to TRBJ2-3, with 7 bases matching TRBD2. The CDR3 length is 15 residues. CDR1 and CDR2 from the germline V gene are LNHDA and SQIVND (reference sequence). The J segment lost 11 bases and the V segment lost 6 bases, leaving 17 bases of the junction unmatched. The CDR3 region is CASSPSGGLSHEQYF. The CDR3 DNA reads as TGTGCCAGTAGCCCCTCGGGGGGACTAAGCCATGAGCAGTATTTT.

There are a few counts of this clonotype. A much more abundant neighbour one base away suggests this may be a read error. The rearrangement uses TRBV6-1 and TRBJ2-1; no clear D. The CDR3 totals 14 residues. Germline V CDR1 and CDR2: MNHNS, SASEGT. CDR3: CAGSVSGYYNEQFF. DNA for the CDR3: TGTGCCGGCAGTGTTTCTGGGTACTACAATGAGCAGTTCTTC.

As regards this clonotype: Possible read error: a much larger clone is one base away. The chain uses TRBV11-3 and TRBJ2-5; 8 bases are a match to TRBD1. Unmatched junction bases numbered 12, after V lost 5 bases and J lost 4 bases. Germline V CDR1 and CDR2: SGHNT, YENEEA. This CDR3 has 16 residues. CDR3 protein: CASSKRTGSEVETQYF. CDR3 DNA: TGTGCCAGCAGCAAAAGGACAGGGTCGGAAGTAGAGACCCAGTACTTC. Combining the CDR3 with reference TRBV11-3 and TRBJ2-5 gives the whole variable domain EAGVVQSPRYKIIEKKQPVAFWCNPISGHNTLYWYLQNLGQGPELLIRYENEEAVDDSQLPKDRFSAERLKGVDSTLKIQPAELGDSAVYLCASSKRTGSEVETQYFGPGTRLLVL.

In its sample, this clonotype was seen many times. This chain uses TRBV24-1 with TRBJ2-1; 10 bases are shared with TRBD2. V gave up 5 bases and J gave up 0 bases; unmatched junction bases: 3. From germline, CDR1 is KGHDR and CDR2 SFDVKD. The CDR3 length is 16 residues. DNA for the CDR3: TGTGCCACCAGTGTTGCTAGCGGGAGCTCCTACAATGAGCAGTTCTTC. It is translated as CATSVASGSSYNEQFF.

With respect to this clonotype: Sequence at one end of the junction differs from germline and may be a read error. The V call is TRBV15, the J call TRBJ2-7; 9 nucleotides line up with TRBD1. This CDR3 spans 14 amino acids. Germline loops: CDR1 LNHNV, CDR2 YYDKDF (reference sequence). CDR3 region: CAASSRDRADQEYF. CDR3 sequence (DNA): TGTGCCGCCAGCAGCAGGGACAGGGCCGATCAAGAGTACTTC.

This clonotype has only one observation. At one of its ends the junction is not consistent with the germline gene, which may arise from a read error. V is TRBV9 and J is TRBJ2-4; D is perhaps TRBD1 (6 bases). CDR1 and CDR2 (germline): SGDLS, YYNGEE. This CDR3 spans 16 amino acids. DNA for the CDR3: TGTGCCAGCAGCGTAGGGCCTGTAGGGGGAATCAACACTCAGTACTTC. Translation gives CASSVGPVGGINTQYF.

This clonotype appeared many times. The J gene is TRBJ1-2, the V gene TRBV11-2; D is ambiguous. V was trimmed by 1 base and J by 2 bases, leaving 11 bases between them. In germline, CDR1 is SGHAT, CDR2 FQNNGV. This CDR3 has 15 residues. The CDR3 coding sequence is TGTGCCAGCAGCTTAGTTCAGACAAGGAACTATGGCTACACCTTC. Translation gives CASSLVQTRNYGYTF.

The CDR3 here is CASSAGGLAGGSSYNEQFF. The DNA of the CDR3 is TGTGCCAGCAGCGCGGGCGGACTAGCGGGAGGGAGCTCCTACAATGAGCAGTTCTTC. V usage is TRBV6-1 and J usage is TRBJ2-1; 15 bases are a match to TRBD2. The CDR3 runs to 19 residues. Germline lookup yields CDR1 MNHNS and CDR2 SASEGT. J was trimmed by 0 bases and V by 6 bases; bases with no gene match: 9.

CDR3 in DNA: TGTGCCAGCAAATGTGGGCAAGAGACCCAGTACTTC. Translating it yields CASKCGQETQYF. V is TRBV6-1 and J is TRBJ2-5; D call uncertain. Trimming pared 7 bases from V and 2 bases from J, leaving 8 bases between. Per the germline V gene, CDR1 is MNHNS and CDR2 is SASEGT. The CDR3 totals 12 residues.

This clonotype was recorded many times. This sequence joins TRBV20-1 and TRBJ2-5, with D possibly TRBD1 on 6 matching bases. Trimming cost V 4 bases and J 0 bases, with 24 bases left between them. Germline V CDR1 and CDR2: DFQATT, SNEGSKA (reference sequence). The CDR3 runs to 18 residues. The CDR3 is CSAKVEPPRDTYQETQYF. In nucleotides, the CDR3 is TGCAGTGCTAAAGTAGAGCCGCCACGGGACACGTACCAAGAGACCCAGTACTTC.

The chain has TRBV29-1 and TRBJ1-2; TRBD1 aligns across 8 bases. In germline, CDR1 is SQVTM, CDR2 ANQGSEA. The CDR3 loop spans 12 amino acids. The V gene end was trimmed by 6 bases and the J gene end by 5 bases; junction bases not matched to a gene: 5. This CDR3 reads CSVVDRVYGYTF. For the CDR3, the DNA is TGCAGCGTGGTGGACAGGGTATATGGCTACACCTTC.

About this clonotype: Since the CDR3 does not end with the conserved phenylalanine or tryptophan, this likely comes from a read error. No DNA is shown, since the ends of the CDR3 on it are uncertain; the CDR3 is the one TCRdb lists. This chain connects TRBV7-2 to TRBJ2-2; the table's D call of TRBD1 was not tested on the DNA. The germline gives CDR1 SGHTA, CDR2 FQGNSA. The CDR3 is 10 amino acids in total, end residues counted. The CDR3 loop reads CASSQGGARA.

Notes on this clonotype: A much larger clone sits a single nucleotide away, making a read error possible. The chain uses TRBV6-5 and TRBJ2-5, with 8 bases that match TRBD2. The trim removed 7 bases at V and 5 bases at J, leaving 12 bases unmatched. CDR1 is MNHEY and CDR2 is SVGAGI in the germline V gene. This CDR3 has 15 residues. In DNA form, the CDR3 reads TGTGCCAGCACCGTACGGGGGGGAGGAGGTGAGACCCAGTACTTC. Its translation is CASTVRGGGGETQYF.

The chain uses TRBV3-1 and TRBJ2-7; 7 nucleotides agree with TRBD2. Germline V gene lookup returns CDR1 LGHDT and CDR2 YNNKEL (reference sequence). The CDR3 is 15 residues long. The junction had 7 bases not matched to a gene; V was cut back by 0 bases and J by 5 bases. The DNA for the CDR3 is TGTGCCAGCAGCCAAGAAGAGAGGCTAGCGGACGAGCAGTACTTC. This translates into CASSQEERLADEQYF.

Worth noting for this clonotype: This may arise from a read error, as a much more abundant clone is one base away. CDR3 region: CASSSADGFREQYF. The CDR3 DNA reads as TGTGCCAGCAGTTCCGCGGACGGGTTTAGAGAGCAGTACTTC. J is TRBJ2-7 and V is TRBV6-2 or TRBV6-3, with unresolved D. Trimming took off 4 bases at V and 7 bases at J, with 17 bases between the two ends. This CDR3 is built from 14 residues. Per the germline V gene, CDR1 is MNHEY and CDR2 is SVGEGT.